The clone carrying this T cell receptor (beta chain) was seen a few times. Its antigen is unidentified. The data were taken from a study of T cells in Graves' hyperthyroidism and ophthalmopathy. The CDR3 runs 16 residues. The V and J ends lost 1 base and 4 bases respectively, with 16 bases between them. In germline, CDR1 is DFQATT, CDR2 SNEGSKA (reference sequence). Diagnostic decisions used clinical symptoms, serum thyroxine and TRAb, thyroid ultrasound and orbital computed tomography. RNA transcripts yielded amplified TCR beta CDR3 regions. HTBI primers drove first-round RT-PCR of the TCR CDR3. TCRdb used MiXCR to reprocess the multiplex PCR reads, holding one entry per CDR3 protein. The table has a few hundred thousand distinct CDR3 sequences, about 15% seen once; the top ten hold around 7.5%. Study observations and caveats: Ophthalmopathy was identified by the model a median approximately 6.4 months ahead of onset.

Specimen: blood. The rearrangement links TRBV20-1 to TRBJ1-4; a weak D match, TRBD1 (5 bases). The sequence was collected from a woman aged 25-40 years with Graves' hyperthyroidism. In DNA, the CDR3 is TGCAGTGCTAGAGTGGCAGGGTATTCGGGTAATGAAAAACTGTTTTTT. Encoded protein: CSARVAGYSGNEKLFF.